This T cell receptor (beta chain) is drawn from a study of T-cell memory formation after mild COVID-19 (dated by TCRdb to the early 2020s). As for the study more broadly: TCR sequence clusters from the two donors were found to be largely donor specific. T-cell clones expanding and contracting after mild COVID-19 in two donors were tracked by longitudinal TCRalpha and TCRbeta repertoire sequencing. The cohort was made up of two young adult volunteers, one female and one male, who were previously healthy. The investigation overall reported the following: The detection of some responding clones in pre-infection memory suggests that pre-existing cross-reactive memory T cells joined the SARS-CoV-2 response. The study covered only a couple of mild cases, and larger cohorts including severe cases with pre-infection samples were considered necessary. Whether the second-wave clones peaking on day 37 were SARS-CoV-2 specific was not confirmed. Balanced CD4/CD8 phenotypes were observed for clones contracting from day 15 to 85, whereas a bias towards CD4+ was observed for a second wave of clones expanding from day 15 to 37. Contracting CD4+ clones were located mainly in the CM and EM memory subsets, whereas CD8+ clones were found to be enriched in EMRA.

For sequencing, an Illumina NovaSeq 6000 was employed. TCRalpha and TCRbeta cDNA libraries were constructed by 5'RACE with constant-segment primers, with sample barcodes and unique molecular identifiers being introduced. Trizol reagent was used to extract RNA from every sample. The libraries were amplified in two PCR steps, and the second step added a second sample barcode and Illumina TruSeq adapters. Sequencing of the libraries was done on an Illumina NovaSeq, producing 2 x 150 bp paired-end reads. Per the source publication's procedure: Demultiplexing of reads and collapsing into UMI-guided consensus sequences were performed with migec v1.2.7. Using mixcr v2.1.11, UMI consensuses were aligned to TRA and TRB V and J templates and then assembled into clonotypes. A clonotype was counted as expanded or contracted only when both edgeR and NoisET called the clonotype significant, with the noise models trained on biological replicates. For edgeR calls, a false discovery rate-adjusted p below 0.01 and a log2 fold-change threshold of 1 were applied. As an exploratory analysis of dynamics, max-normalized trajectories of the 1000 most abundant clonotypes were examined with PCA combined with hierarchical clustering. Separately sequenced CD4+ and CD8+ repertoires were used to assign a CD4 or CD8 phenotype to each responding clone. TCRdb cleaned the public reads at Q25 with fastp, built clones with MiXCR and kept in-frame beta chains. Here each entry gathers all rows of one CDR3 protein and keeps the most common genes and DNA. V and J calls and clone size were set by TCRdb, not the authors. In all, the sample holds fewer than 400,000 distinct CDR3 sequences, and 10% to 15% of those were seen once. Together, the top ten hold 20% to 25% of the sample.

Ficoll-Paque density gradient centrifugation was the method used to isolate PBMCs. Its CDR3 holds 15 amino acids, cysteine through phenylalanine. The read is trimmed to its CDR3 DNA, 45 bases read in frame from base 1. The germline V gene specifies MNHEY as CDR1 and SVGAGI as CDR2. V loses 6 bases of germline sequence and J loses 0 bases, and the interval between the two ends is 13 bases. This clonotype has a handful of counts. Its target antigen remains unknown. Base-call qualities are not available, and no considerably larger clone is one nucleotide away. The chain is encoded by TRBV6-5 joined to TRBJ2-3, with the D call tentatively TRBD1 or TRBD2, each fitting 6 bases. Sample: PBMCs or a T cell subset sorted from them (not recorded which). This sequence originates from a young man who had mild COVID-19 (a few samples of this study predate the infection). The sample titles of this study are shuffled in the database, so cell type and time point are left out; the donor was told from shared clones. At the DNA level, the sequence is TGTGCCAGCAGCCAAAGGGGGGCTAGCACAGATACGCAGTATTTT. It translates to CASSQRGASTDTQYF.